One T cell receptor beta chain is described in this entry. This sample was included in a study of technical replicates of blood from four donors. Some clones are missing from TCRdb's copy, which holds only in-frame ones; the method was immunoSEQ multiplex PCR. In the table there are about 75,000 clones, approximately 96% of which are singletons. The germline V gene has CDR1 MNHEY and CDR2 SMNVEV (reference sequence). The V end lost 4 bases, the J end lost 1 base, and 7 bases lay between the germline ends. This CDR3 has 13 residues. The V gene is TRBV27, the J gene TRBJ2-5; D not resolved. Sequencing was performed on T cells isolated from PBMCs. This receptor was identified in a human donor in good health. The CDR3 DNA sequence: TGTGCCAGCAGTTGGCGGTCCCAAGAGACCCAGTACTTC. Its translation: CASSWRSQETQYF.